The 21 T cell receptor beta chains in this list originate from one sample, sequenced in a study of blood T cells in healthy people across ages (dated by TCRdb to about 2015). Libraries were built with 5' RACE. Instrument on record: Illumina HiSeq 2500. The second PCR ran for roughly 7 to 11 cycles and used a J-beta primer mix along with a sample-barcoded 5' primer. TCRdb handled the public reads itself, with Q25 trimming in fastp and clone calling in MiXCR, and kept productive beta chains. Rows with a matching CDR3 protein are joined into one entry that keeps the most common DNA and genes. The sample records 1.5 million to 2 million distinct CDR3 sequences, roughly 27% of which are singletons. The ten most abundant clones make up approximately 7.7% of the sample. The material sequenced was blood. These receptors were collected from a woman between 25 and 40 years old in good health.

This clonotype was recorded a few times. The chain is built from TRBV7-6 and TRBJ2-1; 7 positions agree with TRBD2. The CDR3 runs to 16 residues. V lost 1 base to trimming and J lost 5 bases; unmatched junction nucleotides: 8. Germline CDR1 and CDR2: SGHVS and FNYEAQ. CDR3: CASSLVSGRENNEQFF. CDR3 bases: TGTGCCAGCAGCTTAGTTTCCGGGCGGGAGAACAATGAGCAGTTCTTC.

V and J are TRBV20-1 and TRBJ1-2; D may be TRBD1 (5 bases). CDR1 is DFQATT, CDR2 SNEGSKA, per germline (reference sequence). With 5 bases removed from V and 5 bases from J, the gap between germline ends came to 15 bases. CDR3 length: 13 amino acids. The CDR3 loop is CSAAAGAQYGYTF. The CDR3 DNA sequence: TGCAGTGCTGCCGCCGGGGCCCAGTATGGCTACACCTTC.

The chain links TRBV20-1 to TRBJ2-6; no clear D gene. CDR3 length: 19 amino acids. Germline V lookup: CDR1 DFQATT, CDR2 SNEGSKA (reference sequence). V lost 1 base, J lost 0 bases, and 19 bases lay in between. Here the CDR3 reads CSARVPLPPGVSGANVLTF. DNA for the CDR3: TGCAGTGCTAGAGTGCCCCTCCCTCCGGGCGTCTCTGGGGCCAACGTCCTGACTTTC.

This clonotype has ten or more counts. The chain has TRBV3-1 and TRBJ2-1; D remains unclear. Trimming stripped 0 bases from V and 0 bases from J, with 9 bases between. CDR3 size: 16 residues. Germline lookup yields CDR1 LGHDT and CDR2 YNNKEL (reference sequence). CDR3: CASSQEGASSYNEQFF. The CDR3 bases are TGTGCCAGCAGCCAAGAGGGCGCTAGCTCCTACAATGAGCAGTTCTTC.

The J gene is TRBJ2-3, the V gene TRBV12-3 or TRBV12-4; no definite D call. CDR3 length: 14 amino acids. The ends were cut back, 3 bases at V and 4 bases at J, with 11 bases in the middle. CDR3 protein: CASSFGQTADTQYF. CDR3 sequence (DNA): TGTGCCAGCAGTTTTGGCCAGACGGCAGATACGCAGTATTTT.

The rearrangement uses TRBV12-3 or TRBV12-4 and TRBJ2-7; 12 bases fit TRBD2. The J segment lost 8 bases and the V segment lost 6 bases, leaving 2 bases of the junction unmatched. The CDR3 totals 12 residues. In nucleotides, the CDR3 is TGTGCCAGCAGAGGACTAGCGGGGAAGCAGTACTTC. It is translated as CASRGLAGKQYF.

Regarding this clonotype: A much larger clone lies a single base off, so this may be a read error. The rearrangement uses TRBV29-1 and TRBJ2-5; D gene unclear. V was trimmed by 6 bases and J by 8 bases, leaving 10 bases between them. The CDR3 length is 10 residues. CDR1 and CDR2 from the germline V gene are SQVTM and ANQGSEA. This CDR3 is CSVGDNTQYF. As DNA, the CDR3 is TGCAGCGTCGGTGACAATACCCAGTACTTC.

This clonotype showed up just a few times. This chain uses TRBV4-1 with TRBJ2-5, with D perhaps matching TRBD2 (6 bases). CDR3 size: 13 residues. V lost 2 bases, J lost 13 bases, and 17 bases lay in between. The germline V gene encodes CDR1 MGHRA and CDR2 YSYEKL. CDR3 bases: TGCGCCAGCAGCCAACCGTCCGCGGGACTGTGGTACTTC. It codes for CASSQPSAGLWYF.

This chain joins TRBV29-1 and TRBJ1-2; perhaps TRBD1 as D (6 bases). The V gene's germline CDR1 is SQVTM and CDR2 ANQGSEA. This CDR3 has 11 amino acids. V shed 8 bases and J shed 6 bases, with 13 bases lying between them. The CDR3: CSNRGANGYTF. For the CDR3, the DNA is TGCAGCAACCGGGGGGCAAATGGCTACACCTTC.

Only a few counts were recorded for this clonotype. This chain joins TRBV4-1 and TRBJ1-6; D remains unclear. The CDR3 length is 13 residues. CDR1 and CDR2 from the germline V gene are MGHRA and YSYEKL. With 1 base removed from V and 15 bases from J, the gap between germline ends came to 13 bases. The CDR3 sequence is CASSQVHGGVLHF. The CDR3 nucleotides read TGCGCCAGCAGCCAAGTCCACGGTGGGGTCCTCCACTTT.

The chain uses TRBV7-2 and TRBJ1-2, with D hard to call. The CDR3 sequence is 15 residues long. The V and J ends lost 0 bases and 4 bases respectively, with 12 bases between them. Germline values: CDR1 SGHTA, CDR2 FQGNSA. CDR3 in amino acids: CASSLASSAAYGYTF. CDR3 DNA: TGTGCCAGCAGCTTAGCGTCGAGCGCGGCCTATGGCTACACCTTC.

The table lists this clonotype with many counts. The gene calls are TRBV4-3 and TRBJ2-7, with 7 bases fitting TRBD2. CDR3 length: 13 amino acids. Germline V gives CDR1 LGHNA, CDR2 YSLEER. The J segment lost 5 bases and the V segment lost 4 bases, leaving 5 bases of the junction unmatched. This chain's CDR3 is CASSLGEGDEQYF. The CDR3 nucleotides are TGCGCCAGCAGCCTAGGGGAGGGCGACGAGCAGTACTTC.

The chain uses TRBV12-3 or TRBV12-4 and TRBJ2-3; 9 positions match TRBD2. V dropped 2 bases and J dropped 5; count of bases not matched to a gene: 8. CDR3 length: 16 residues. CDR3 sequence: CASSLRTSALRDTQYF. The CDR3 nucleotides are TGTGCCAGCAGTTTACGGACTAGCGCGCTCCGAGATACGCAGTATTTT.

This clonotype was observed a few times. The rearrangement links TRBV11-2 to TRBJ2-5; D may be TRBD1 (5 bases). V was shortened by 5 bases and J by 13 bases, with 17 bases between the two germline ends. CDR3 length equals 12 residues. CDR1 is SGHAT, CDR2 FQNNGV, per germline. The CDR3 nucleotides are TGTGCCAGCAGCGTCGACAGCCTTCAGGTGTACTTC. Protein: CASSVDSLQVYF.

Ten or more counts support this clonotype. The V call is TRBV6-4, the J call TRBJ2-3; 8 bases are shared with TRBD1. The CDR3 has 14 amino acids. Germline trimming cut 6 bases from V and 6 bases from J; bases unmatched to any gene: 8. Germline values: CDR1 MRHNA, CDR2 SNTAGT. CDR3: CASRPDRESDTQYF. DNA of the CDR3: TGTGCCAGCAGACCGGACAGGGAGTCGGATACGCAGTATTTT.

This clonotype has only a few counts. The rearrangement links TRBV2 to TRBJ2-3; no clear D. V shed 6 bases and J shed 6 bases, with 16 bases lying between them. The CDR3 contains 14 residues. CDR1 is SNHLY, CDR2 FYNNEI, per germline. CDR3 sequence (DNA): TGTGCCAGCAGCGTCTCCCCCGGGCGGGATACGCAGTATTTT. Protein sequence: CASSVSPGRDTQYF.

This clonotype was picked up a small number of times. The chain recombines TRBV18 with TRBJ2-5; D gene unclear. The V end was cut by 1 base, the J end by 4 bases, with 7 bases between. Germline CDR1 KGHSH, CDR2 LQKENI. CDR3 length: 13 amino acids. For the CDR3, the DNA is TGTGCCAGCTCACCACGGAAGGGAGAGACCCAGTACTTC. It codes for CASSPRKGETQYF. Full variable domain (missing parts from reference TRBV18 and TRBJ2-5): NAGVMQNPRHLVRRRGQEARLRCSPMKGHSHVYWYRQLPEEGLKFMVYLQKENIIDESGMPKERFSAEFPKEGPSILRIQQVVRGDSAAYFCASSPRKGETQYFGPGTRLLVL.

Concerning this clonotype: A much more abundant neighbour one base away suggests this may be a read error. The V call is TRBV28, the J call TRBJ2-7; no clear D. The J call may be mistaken, given a closer DNA end match to TRBJ2-1. CDR1 MDHEN and CDR2 SYDVKM come from the germline V gene. The CDR3 is made up of 12 amino acids. CDR3 region: CASTNPRNEQFF. The DNA of the CDR3 is TGTGCCAGCACCAACCCTAGGAATGAGCAGTTCTTC.

J is TRBJ2-5 and V is TRBV5-5; D might be TRBD1 (6 bases). In germline, CDR1 is SGHKS, CDR2 YYEKEE (reference sequence). Trimming shortened V by 5 bases and J by 1 base, and 12 bases separated the two germline ends. The CDR3 is 14 amino acids. This CDR3 is CASRQSTGQETQYF. The CDR3 DNA reads as TGTGCCAGCAGACAGTCGACAGGCCAAGAGACCCAGTACTTC.

The chain recombines TRBV29-1 with TRBJ2-3, with D possibly matching TRBD2 (5 bases). The CDR3 contains 14 residues. V dropped 3 bases and J dropped 5 bases, with 15 bases sitting between them. CDR1 SQVTM and CDR2 ANQGSEA come from the germline V gene. The DNA of the CDR3 is TGCAGCGTTGACTTCCAAGGAGGAGGAGATACGCAGTATTTT. It codes for CSVDFQGGGDTQYF.

In its sample, this clonotype was seen many times. V and J are TRBV7-2 and TRBJ2-7; TRBD1 matches at 8 bases. CDR3 length: 14 amino acids. Per the germline V gene, CDR1 is SGHTA and CDR2 is FQGNSA. V lost 5 bases to trimming and J lost 3 bases; unmatched junction nucleotides: 6. The CDR3 DNA sequence: TGTGCCAGCAGCCCTCGGGACAGGCTCTACGAGCAGTACTTC. Amino acids: CASSPRDRLYEQYF.